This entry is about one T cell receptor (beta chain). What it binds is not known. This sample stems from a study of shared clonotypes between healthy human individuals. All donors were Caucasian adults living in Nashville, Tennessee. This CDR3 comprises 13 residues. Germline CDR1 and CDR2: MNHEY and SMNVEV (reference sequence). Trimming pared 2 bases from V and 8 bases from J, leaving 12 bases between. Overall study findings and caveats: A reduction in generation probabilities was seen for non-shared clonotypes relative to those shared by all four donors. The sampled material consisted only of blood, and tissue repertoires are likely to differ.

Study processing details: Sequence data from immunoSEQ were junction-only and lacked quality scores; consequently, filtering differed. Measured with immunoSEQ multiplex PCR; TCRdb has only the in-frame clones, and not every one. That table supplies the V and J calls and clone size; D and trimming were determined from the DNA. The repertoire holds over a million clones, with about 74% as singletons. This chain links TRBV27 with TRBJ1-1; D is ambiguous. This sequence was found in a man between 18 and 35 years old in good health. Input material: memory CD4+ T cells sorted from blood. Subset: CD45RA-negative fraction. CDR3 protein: CASSLNSVGEAFF. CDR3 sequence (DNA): TGTGCCAGCAGTTTAAATAGCGTGGGGGAAGCTTTCTTT.